This TCR beta chain appears in the sequencing data of a study of cytotoxic CD8 clonotypes in ibrutinib-treated CLL. Study as a whole: Timing of response sample collection was a median roughly twelve months after treatment start, with a range of 6 to 36.

TCRdb's table, derived via immunoSEQ multiplex PCR, lists solely in-frame clones and lacks some. The sample yields about 310,000 clones, 70% to 80% seen once. Germline CDR1 reads MNHEY; CDR2 reads SMNVEV (reference sequence). The CDR3 spans 16 residues. Losses at the gene ends were 5 bases for V and 4 bases for J; bases not matched to a gene: 13. The input for sequencing was PBMCs, taken before ibrutinib treatment. The clonotype comes from a human donor with chronic lymphocytic leukemia. The gene calls are TRBV27 and TRBJ1-1, with 7 positions matching TRBD1. DNA for the CDR3: TGTGCCAGCAGTACCAGGACAGGTCGTGGAGTCACTGAAGCTTTCTTT. Translation gives CASSTRTGRGVTEAFF.